This T cell receptor beta chain originates from a study of T-cell reconstitution after alpha-beta-depleted transplantation in children. Findings and caveats of the study: Some patients' high day-60 TCRbeta diversity was attributed to recipient cells surviving conditioning. A year post-transplant, T-cell counts and diversity derived mostly from newly produced T cells.

Comments on this clonotype: Its antigen is as yet unknown.

Unique molecular identifiers were incorporated during preparation of the TCRbeta library. TCRdb recomputed calls from the PCR reads with MiXCR, one row per CDR3 protein. The sample has 500,000 to 600,000 distinct CDR3 sequences; around 27% are singletons. This CDR3 contains 11 residues. J gave up 5 bases and V 3 bases, and 0 bases lay outside the gene matches. The germline V gene has CDR1 SQVTM and CDR2 ANQGSEA. The origin of this receptor is a boy in the first two years of life with Wiskott-Aldrich syndrome, due to receive a stem cell transplant. The genes are TRBV29-1 and TRBJ2-5, with TRBD2 identical over 7 bases. The sequencing here drew on PBMCs, taken before TCRalphabeta/CD19-depleted stem cell transplant. The CDR3 nucleotides are TGCAGCGTTGAGCGGGGGGAGACCCAGTACTTC. As protein: CSVERGETQYF. Variable domain in full (rest from reference TRBV29-1 and TRBJ2-5): SAVISQKPSRDICQRGTSLTIQCQVDSQVTMMFWYRQQPGQSLTLIATANQGSEATYESGFVIDKFPISRPNLTFSTLTVSNMSPEDSSIYLCSVERGETQYFGPGTRLLVL.